The clone carrying this T cell receptor (beta chain) turned up a few times. Its cognate antigen is unknown. The source of the sample is a study of beta chain features in type 1 diabetes. Study-wide context: Age, gender and cell yields were alike across patients and healthy donors. Study results and limitations: The study found moderately but significantly shorter TCRB CDR3s in all four CD4+ subsets of Type 1 diabetes patients. In type 1 diabetes patients, VDJ junctions had fewer insertions; deletions at these junctions were more frequent. The similarity of naive, central memory and Treg TCRB repertoires appeared greater among patients than among healthy donors.

The CDR3 is 12 amino acids. CDR1 is SGHRS, CDR2 YFSETQ, per germline. V lost 3 bases, J lost 2 bases, and 6 bases lay in between. Sequencing targeted expressed TCRB transcripts, as all isolated RNA had been reverse transcribed. Libraries were prepared by immunoSEQ multiplex PCR; TCRdb keeps only in-frame clonotypes and omits some of them. The sample includes about 410,000 clones, about 15% seen only once; the top ten take roughly 0.035%. Sequenced input: naive CD4+ T cells from blood. This TCR came from a man in his thirties or forties in good health. The genes are TRBV5-1 and TRBJ2-7; D is unclear. For the CDR3, the DNA is TGCGCCAGCAGCTGGCCGGCCTACGAGCAGTACTTC. Protein sequence: CASSWPAYEQYF.